This is a list of T cell receptor beta chains from one sample in a study of blood T cell repertoires in COVID-19. The table came from immunoSEQ multiplex PCR; TCRdb's copy has only in-frame clones and leaves some out. The sample includes some 100,000 clones, more than 85% seen only once; the top ten take 15% to 20%. Specimen: peripheral blood. These TCRs come from a human donor with acute or convalescent COVID-19. The donor label of this sample is uncertain. CDR3s include the opening cysteine and the closing phenylalanine or tryptophan. D genes are given only for firm matches. Some rows have no size entry. The others give once, few or many, or a class for an expanded clone.

cdr3_aa	cdr3_nt	clone_size	d_call	j_call	v_call
CASSLYAGIGSPLHF	TGTGCCAGCAGCTTGTATGCAGGAATCGGTTCACCCCTCCACTTT	NA	NA	TRBJ1-6	TRBV5-5
CASSDPTSGFTDTQYF	TGTGCCAGCAGTGACCCTACTAGCGGGTTCACAGATACGCAGTATTTT	NA	TRBD2	TRBJ2-3	TRBV25-1
CASSQEGDRVHEKLFF	TGTGCCAGCAGCCAAGAAGGTGACAGGGTTCATGAAAAACTGTTTTTT	NA	TRBD1	TRBJ1-4	TRBV14
CATSDTGQVEAFF	TGTGCCACCAGTGATACGGGACAGGTAGAAGCTTTCTTT	NA	TRBD1	TRBJ1-1	TRBV24-1
CASSLGRIEKGTEAFF	TGTGCCAGCAGTTTGGGGCGGATAGAAAAAGGGACTGAAGCTTTCTTT	NA	NA	TRBJ1-1	TRBV28
CASSSQGLEQPQHF	TGTGCCAGCAGTTCCCAGGGGTTGGAGCAGCCCCAGCATTTT	NA	NA	TRBJ1-5	TRBV6-1
CASSQVGHQLLHF	TGCGCCAGCAGCCAAGTGGGACATCAACTCCTCCACTTT	NA	NA	TRBJ1-6	TRBV4-1
CASRYGTGGSYEQYF	TGTGCCAGCAGATACGGGACAGGAGGTTCCTACGAGCAGTACTTC	NA	TRBD1	TRBJ2-7	TRBV6-5
CASSHGTSGVSYEQYF	TGTGCCAGCAGCCACGGGACTAGCGGAGTGTCCTACGAGCAGTACTTC	NA	TRBD2	TRBJ2-7	TRBV7-9
CASSPLAGGGYTF	TGTGCCAGCAGCCCCCTGGCGGGAGGGGGCTACACCTTC	NA	NA	TRBJ1-2	TRBV6-5
CASSWGTSSYGYTF	TGCGCCAGCAGCTGGGGGACAAGTAGCTATGGCTACACCTTC	once	NA	TRBJ1-2	TRBV5-1
CASSPGQTGYTF	TGCGCCAGCAGCCCGGGACAGACCGGCTACACCTTC	NA	TRBD1	TRBJ1-2	TRBV5-1
CASSLVRGASTDTQYF	TGTGCCAGCAGCTTGGTTCGCGGGGCTAGCACAGATACGCAGTATTTT	once	NA	TRBJ2-3	TRBV5-4
CAISAGTSGRGNEQFF	TGTGCCATCAGTGCCGGGACTAGCGGGAGAGGCAATGAGCAGTTCTTC	NA	TRBD2	TRBJ2-1	TRBV10-3
CASSARQGAAGNTIYF	TGTGCCAGTAGTGCGAGACAGGGGGCTGCCGGAAACACCATATATTTT	NA	TRBD1	TRBJ1-3	TRBV19
CASSLGGQPGAFF	TGTGCCAGCAGCTTAGGCGGACAGCCAGGAGCTTTCTTT	NA	NA	TRBJ1-1	TRBV11-2
CASTSGGSYNEQFF	TGTGCCAGCACCTCAGGAGGCTCCTACAATGAGCAGTTCTTC	few	NA	TRBJ2-1	TRBV28
CASSERRQKGQPQHF	TGTGCCAGCAGTGAAAGGAGACAGAAAGGTCAGCCCCAGCATTTT	NA	NA	TRBJ1-5	TRBV2
CASSSRPGLAGGSYNEQFF	TGTGCCAGCAGCTCGAGACCGGGACTAGCGGGAGGCTCCTACAATGAGCAGTTCTTC	NA	TRBD2	TRBJ2-1	TRBV5-8
CASTPTGFGSEQFF	TGTGCCAGCACCCCGACAGGGTTCGGTAGTGAGCAGTTCTTC	NA	TRBD1	TRBJ2-1	TRBV27
CASSPLNYGYTF	TGTGCCAGCAGTCCCCTTAACTATGGCTACACCTTC	NA	NA	TRBJ1-2	TRBV12-3/TRBV12-4
CASSTTGVTALNTEAFF	TGTGCCAGTAGCACTACAGGGGTTACGGCGCTGAACACTGAAGCTTTCTTT	NA	TRBD1	TRBJ1-1	TRBV19
CASSPSGRTYNEQFF	TGTGCCAGCAGTCCCAGCGGGAGGACCTACAATGAGCAGTTCTTC	NA	TRBD2	TRBJ2-1	TRBV6-6
CASSYILTDTQYF	TGTGCCAGCAGTTATATTTTGACAGATACGCAGTATTTT	NA	NA	TRBJ2-3	TRBV6-5
CASSSPWTGHYEQYF	TGTGCCAGCAGTTCGCCATGGACAGGGCACTACGAGCAGTACTTC	NA	TRBD1	TRBJ2-7	TRBV6-2/TRBV6-3
CASSVFSYNEQFF	TGTGCCAGCAGTGTATTCTCCTACAATGAGCAGTTCTTC	NA	NA	TRBJ2-1	TRBV25-1
CASSLRDSFPYEQYF	TGTGCCAGCAGTTTGCGGGACAGTTTCCCCTACGAGCAGTACTTC	NA	NA	TRBJ2-7	TRBV27
CAISPDRNYGYTF	TGTGCCATCAGCCCGGACAGGAACTATGGCTACACCTTC	few	TRBD1	TRBJ1-2	TRBV10-3
CASSQDSLRGINTGELFF	TGCGCCAGCAGCCAAGATAGTCTAAGGGGGATCAACACCGGGGAGCTGTTTTTT	NA	NA	TRBJ2-2	TRBV4-3
CAISEQGVTGELFF	TGTGCCATCAGTGAACAGGGGGTCACCGGGGAGCTGTTTTTT	NA	TRBD1	TRBJ2-2	TRBV10-3
CASSSDIYSSYEQYF	TGTGCCAGCAGTTCCGACATTTATAGCTCCTACGAGCAGTACTTC	NA	NA	TRBJ2-7	TRBV27
CASSMTGTALTGELFF	TGTGCCAGCAGCATGACCGGGACAGCCCTCACCGGGGAGCTGTTTTTT	NA	TRBD1	TRBJ2-2	TRBV9
CASSSLAGGDEQFF	TGTGCCAGTAGTAGTCTAGCGGGAGGCGATGAGCAGTTCTTC	NA	TRBD2	TRBJ2-1	TRBV19
CASSLAAGFTGELFF	TGCGCCAGCAGCTTGGCCGCAGGGTTCACCGGGGAGCTGTTTTTT	NA	NA	TRBJ2-2	TRBV5-1
CASSQAQGSYYGYTF	TGTGCCAGCAGCCAAGCTCAGGGATCTTACTATGGCTACACCTTC	NA	NA	TRBJ1-2	TRBV3-1/TRBV3-2
CAWSRDRNYGYTF	TGTGCCTGGAGTCGGGACAGGAACTATGGCTACACCTTC	NA	TRBD1	TRBJ1-2	TRBV30
CASSETRKHEQYF	TGCGCCAGCAGTGAGACGCGGAAACACGAGCAGTACTTC	NA	NA	TRBJ2-7	TRBV10-2
CASSLSGFYGYTF	TGTGCCAGCAGCTTATCAGGATTCTATGGCTACACCTTC	NA	NA	TRBJ1-2	TRBV7-3
CASSFALGGSYEQYF	TGTGCCAGTAGTTTCGCCCTTGGCGGCTCCTACGAGCAGTACTTC	NA	NA	TRBJ2-7	TRBV19
CASSFRDRNTEAFF	TGTGCCAGCAGCTTCCGGGACAGGAACACTGAAGCTTTCTTT	NA	TRBD1	TRBJ1-1	TRBV13